This T cell receptor (beta chain) is from a study of blood T cell repertoires in COVID-19. As for the study in general: PBMCs, B-cell-depleted T cells, or T cells provided the cDNA or gDNA that made up the material.

This CDR3 has 12 residues. CDR1 and CDR2 (germline): SNHLY, FYNNEI. V was trimmed by 6 bases and J by 7 bases, leaving 12 bases between them. Assay: immunoSEQ multiplex PCR; the TCRdb copy retains only in-frame clones and omits some. The repertoire holds approximately 230,000 clones, with 85% to 90% as singletons. The sequenced sample was PBMCs or T cells enriched from blood (not recorded which). This clonotype was sampled from a man aged 40-49 years who had recovered from COVID-19. The chain employs TRBV2 and TRBJ1-2; maybe TRBD1 (6 bases). The CDR3 nucleotides are TGTGCCAGCAGGCAGGGGTTAAGTGGCTACACCTTC. Translated: CASRQGLSGYTF. The whole variable domain, remainder taken from reference TRBV2 and TRBJ1-2, is EPEVTQTPSHQVTQMGQEVILRCVPISNHLYFYWYRQILGQKVEFLVSFYNNEISEKSEIFDDQFSVERPDGSNFTLKIRSTKLEDSAMYFCASRQGLSGYTFGSGTRLTVV.